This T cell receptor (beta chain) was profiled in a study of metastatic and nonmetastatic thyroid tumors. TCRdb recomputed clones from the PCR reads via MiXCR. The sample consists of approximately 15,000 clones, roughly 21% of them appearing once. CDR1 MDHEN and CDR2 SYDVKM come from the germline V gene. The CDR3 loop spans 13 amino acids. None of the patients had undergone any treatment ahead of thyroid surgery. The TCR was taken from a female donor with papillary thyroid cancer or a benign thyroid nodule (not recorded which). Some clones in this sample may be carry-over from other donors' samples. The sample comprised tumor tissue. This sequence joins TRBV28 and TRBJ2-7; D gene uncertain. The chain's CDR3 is CSCWVDGSYEQYF. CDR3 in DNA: TGTTCCTGCTGGGTCGACGGATCCTACGAGCAGTACTTC.